These 21 T cell receptor beta chains originate from one sample sequenced in a study of T cell responses to AZD1222 COVID-19 vaccine. Generated by immunoSEQ multiplex PCR, the TCRdb table keeps only in-frame clones and is missing some. Of around 140,000 clones in the sample, 85% to 95% were seen once. The material sequenced was peripheral blood, taken on day 0 of AZD1222 vaccination. The receptor set was obtained from an adult in good health.

The chain has TRBV5-8 and TRBJ2-3; D unresolved. V was trimmed by 0 bases and J by 0 bases, leaving 8 bases between them. This CDR3 is built from 15 residues. Germline values: CDR1 SGHTS, CDR2 YDEGEE. CDR3 region: CASSLVLSSTDTQYF. The CDR3 region has the DNA TGTGCCAGCAGCTTGGTTCTTTCTAGCACAGATACGCAGTATTTT.

The table lists this clone with a count of one. J is TRBJ2-7 and V is TRBV4-2; TRBD2 matches 8 bases. Germline V gene lookup returns CDR1 LGHNA and CDR2 YNFKEQ. The CDR3 totals 14 residues. Trimming at V came to 0 bases and at J to 9 bases, leaving 7 bases not matched to a gene. This CDR3 reads CASSQDRREGGQYF. The CDR3 DNA reads as TGTGCCAGCAGCCAAGATAGACGGGAGGGCGGGCAGTACTTC.

The chain recombines TRBV4-3 with TRBJ1-2; possible D gene TRBD1, 6 bases. V lost 0 bases and J 4 bases, leaving 12 bases between the germline ends. CDR1 LGHNA and CDR2 YSLEER come from the germline V gene. The CDR3 is 15 residues long. The CDR3 DNA is TGCGCCAGCAGCCAAGACCCGAGGACAGTCTATGGCTACACCTTC. This translates into CASSQDPRTVYGYTF.

The rearrangement joins TRBV3-1 (or the pseudogene TRBV3-2) to TRBJ2-3; D is perhaps TRBD2 (6 bases). CDR1 and CDR2 from the germline V gene are LGHDT and YNNKEL (reference sequence). There are 12 residues in the CDR3. Written as DNA, the CDR3 is TGTGCAATCGGGAGATCGGTCCAGGTGGAGTATTTT. Its protein product is CAIGRSVQVEYF.

The V gene is TRBV1, the J gene TRBJ2-5. TRBV1 is listed as a pseudogene. The CDR3 runs to 14 residues. The CDR3 DNA reads TGCACCAGCAGCCAAGAGGGTAGCCAAGAGACCCAGTACTTC. This translates into CTSSQEGSQETQYF.

The rearrangement joins TRBV6-2 or TRBV6-3 to TRBJ1-5, with no clear D. The ends were cut back, 4 bases at V and 4 bases at J, with 17 bases in the middle. The germline CDR1 and CDR2 sequences are MNHEY and SVGEGT. CDR3 size: 16 residues. CDR3 amino acids: CASSSGTNLGNQPQHF. In nucleotides, the CDR3 is TGTGCCAGCAGTTCAGGAACAAACCTGGGAAATCAGCCCCAGCATTTT.

CDR3 DNA: TGTGCCAGCAGTTACGGACAGGGGGGCCAAGAGACCCAGTACTTC. Translation gives CASSYGQGGQETQYF. The genes are TRBV6-6 and TRBJ2-5, with 10 bases that match TRBD1. This CDR3 region has 15 residues. The germline CDR1 and CDR2 sequences are MNHNY and SVGAGI (reference sequence). With V trimmed by 2 bases and J by 1 base, 1 base remained unmatched.

The chain uses TRBV10-3 and TRBJ1-1, with D maybe TRBD1 (5 bases). The length of the CDR3 is 13 residues. Germline V gene data show CDR1 as ENHRY and CDR2 as SYGVKD. Trimming left V 5 bases short and J 8 bases short, with 15 bases between. Here the CDR3 reads CAISPSQGREAFF. The CDR3 nucleotides read TGTGCCATCAGTCCCTCCCAGGGCCGAGAAGCTTTCTTT.

This clone was observed a single time. The chain is built from TRBV9 and TRBJ2-6, with D unresolved. The CDR3 runs to 13 residues. The V end was cut by 1 base, the J end by 3 bases, with 2 bases between. The germline gives CDR1 SGDLS, CDR2 YYNGEE. CDR3 coding DNA: TGTGCCAGCAGCGTATATGGGGCCAACGTCCTGACTTTC. Its protein product is CASSVYGANVLTF. The full variable domain, with the rest looked up from reference TRBV9 and TRBJ2-6, is DSGVTQTPKHLITATGQRVTLRCSPRSGDLSVYWYQQSLDQGLQFLIQYYNGEERAKGNILERFSAQQFPDLHSELNLSSLELGDSALYFCASSVYGANVLTFGAGSRLTVL.

The genes are TRBV9 and TRBJ2-7, with no clear D. V shed 0 bases and J shed 3 bases, with 4 bases lying between them. The CDR3 is made up of 12 amino acids. CDR1 is SGDLS, CDR2 YYNGEE, per germline. CDR3: CASSVDGYEQYF. CDR3 sequence (DNA): TGTGCCAGCAGCGTAGATGGCTACGAGCAGTACTTC.

The chain is built from TRBV7-3 and TRBJ2-1; weak D call: TRBD1 (6 bases). The CDR3 has 15 amino acids. Germline V gives CDR1 SGHTA, CDR2 FQGTGA. The V end lost 5 bases, the J end lost 4 bases, and 15 bases lay between the germline ends. The CDR3: CASSPQGSQYNEQFF. The CDR3 DNA reads as TGTGCCAGCAGCCCACAGGGAAGTCAGTACAATGAGCAGTTCTTC.

This clone has just one count. The V gene is TRBV7-9, the J gene TRBJ1-2, with D uncertain. CDR1 and CDR2 (germline): SEHNR, FQNEAQ (reference sequence). V dropped 5 bases and J dropped 6 bases, with 13 bases sitting between them. The CDR3 has 13 residues. This CDR3 reads CASSASYSHGYTF. The DNA of the CDR3 is TGTGCCAGCAGCGCCTCTTACAGTCATGGCTACACCTTC.

This clone was seen a single time. The rearrangement joins TRBV7-2 to TRBJ2-7; D not resolved. Germline V gene sequence: CDR1 SGHTA, CDR2 FQGNSA. Trimming stripped 1 base from V and 4 bases from J, with 5 bases between. The CDR3 is 12 residues long. The CDR3 DNA reads as TGTGCCAGCAGCTTAGGAAGATACGAGCAGTACTTC. Translated: CASSLGRYEQYF.

This clone was observed once. The genes are TRBV27 and TRBJ2-2; TRBD1 might be the D (6 bases). Between the trimmed V and J ends, which lost 2 bases and 7 bases, there was a span of 17 bases. This CDR3 is built from 16 residues. Germline CDR1 reads MNHEY; CDR2 reads SMNVEV (reference sequence). CDR3 bases: TGTGCCAGCAGTTTACTCTCCGGGACAAAAGGCGGGGAGCTGTTTTTT. Translated: CASSLLSGTKGGELFF.

The chain carries TRBV7-9 and TRBJ2-6; D remains ambiguous. CDR1 and CDR2 from the germline V gene are SEHNR and FQNEAQ (reference sequence). Trimming took 2 bases from V and 0 from J, leaving 11 bases between them. The CDR3 sequence is 17 residues long. The CDR3 coding sequence is TGTGCCAGCAGCTTACAGGCCACCTACTCTGGGGCCAACGTCCTGACTTTC. Translating it yields CASSLQATYSGANVLTF.

The chain uses TRBV4-3 and TRBJ2-3; no clear D. The germline V gene has CDR1 LGHNA and CDR2 YSLEER. Between the trimmed V and J ends, which lost 0 bases and 2 bases, there was a span of 9 bases. The CDR3 covers 15 residues. The CDR3 protein is CASSQDHQVTDTQYF. CDR3 DNA: TGCGCCAGCAGCCAAGATCATCAGGTCACAGATACGCAGTATTTT.

The chain couples TRBV19 to TRBJ1-5; TRBD1 matches 11 bases. Trimming cost V 3 bases and J 4 bases; bases outside gene matches: 5. CDR1 and CDR2 from the germline V gene are LNHDA and SQIVND (reference sequence). This CDR3 spans 16 amino acids. The CDR3 DNA reads TGTGCCAGTAGTATCCTTGGGACAGGGGGAAATCAGCCCCAGCATTTT. Translating it yields CASSILGTGGNQPQHF.

The V call is TRBV5-3, the J call TRBJ2-7, with 8 bases aligning to TRBD1. TRBV5-3 is marked as an open reading frame, function uncertain. With 0 bases clipped from V and 1 base from J, the junction kept 9 bases outside the gene matches. The CDR3 extends over 17 amino acids. For the CDR3, the DNA is TGTGCCAGAAGCTTGGCCCGATCCGGGACAGGATCCTACGAGCAGTACTTC. Translation gives CARSLARSGTGSYEQYF.

This rearrangement joins TRBV24-1 to TRBJ2-1, with 9 bases identical to TRBD1. Trimming cost V 4 bases and J 3 bases; bases outside gene matches: 6. This CDR3 has 16 amino acids. Germline CDR1 is KGHDR and CDR2 is SFDVKD. CDR3 protein: CATSDAATGGYNEQFF. CDR3 sequence (DNA): TGTGCCACCAGTGACGCCGCGACAGGGGGCTACAATGAGCAGTTCTTC.

The chain has TRBV20-1 and TRBJ1-1; D is ambiguous. The V end was cut by 7 bases, the J end by 2 bases, with 8 bases between. The CDR3 covers 11 residues. From germline, CDR1 is DFQATT and CDR2 SNEGSKA (reference sequence). CDR3 DNA sequence: TGCAGTGTGGTCGTAAACACTGAAGCTTTCTTT. Its protein product is CSVVVNTEAFF.

CDR3 sequence: CASSLMGNSYEQYF. DNA of the CDR3: TGTGCCAGCAGCTTAATGGGGAATTCCTACGAGCAGTACTTC. The rearrangement links TRBV11-3 to TRBJ2-7; D unclear. Germline CDR1 reads SGHNT; CDR2 reads YENEEA. Trimming removed 2 bases from V and 1 base from J, with 9 bases in between. There are 14 residues in the CDR3.